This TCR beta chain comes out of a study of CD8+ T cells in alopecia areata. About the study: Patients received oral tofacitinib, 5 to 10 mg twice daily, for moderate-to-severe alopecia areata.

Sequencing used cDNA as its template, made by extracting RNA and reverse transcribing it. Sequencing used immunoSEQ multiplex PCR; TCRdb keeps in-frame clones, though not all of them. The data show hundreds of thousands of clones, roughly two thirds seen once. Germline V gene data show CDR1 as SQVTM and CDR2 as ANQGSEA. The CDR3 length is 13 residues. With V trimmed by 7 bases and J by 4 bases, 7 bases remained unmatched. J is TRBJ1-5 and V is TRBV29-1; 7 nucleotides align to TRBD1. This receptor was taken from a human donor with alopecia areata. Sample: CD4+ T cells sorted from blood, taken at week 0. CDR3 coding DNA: TGCAGCGCCGGGACAGCCGGTAATCAGCCCCAGCATTTT. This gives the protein CSAGTAGNQPQHF.